This T cell receptor (beta chain) was recovered during a study of PD-1 blockade in classical Hodgkin lymphoma. At the level of the study: The nivolumab dose that patients received was 3 mg/kg, given intravenously every 2 weeks. General study findings and limits: With respect to the repertoire differences, their causes, possibly disease activity or prior therapy, remain undefined.

Regarding this clone: Its antigen is not identified.

Patients all relapsed after autologous stem cell transplantation, and there was variation in brentuximab vedotin exposure. Germline CDR1 and CDR2: LGHNT and FRNRAP. The V end lost 7 bases, the J end lost 3 bases, and 16 bases lay between the germline ends. CDR3 size: 14 residues. Repertoires were generated with immunoSEQ multiplex PCR, while TCRdb's copy carries only in-frame clones and drops some. The sample lists 15,000 to 17,000 clones; roughly 84% were seen once. The source of this sequence is a human donor with classical Hodgkin lymphoma. This chain uses TRBV12-5 with TRBJ2-7; D possibly corresponds to TRBD2 (6 bases). The sequences come from peripheral blood mononuclear cells (PBMCs), collected before the second cycle of nivolumab. In DNA form, the CDR3 reads TGTGCTAGTGCCGGAGGGGTCAAGGGCTACGAGCAGTACTTC. The encoded protein is CASAGGVKGYEQYF.